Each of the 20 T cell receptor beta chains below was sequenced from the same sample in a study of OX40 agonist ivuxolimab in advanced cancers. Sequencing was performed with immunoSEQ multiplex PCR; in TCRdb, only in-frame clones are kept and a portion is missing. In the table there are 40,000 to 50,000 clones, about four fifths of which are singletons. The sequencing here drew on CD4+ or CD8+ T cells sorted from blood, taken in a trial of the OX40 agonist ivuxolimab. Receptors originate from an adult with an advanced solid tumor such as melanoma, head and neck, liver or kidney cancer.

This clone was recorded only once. CDR3 sequence: CASSDIRGVYNEQFF. Written as DNA, the CDR3 is TGTGCCAGCAGTGATATCCGGGGGGTTTACAATGAGCAGTTCTTC. V and J are TRBV2 and TRBJ2-1; TRBD2 agrees at 7 bases. The germline gives CDR1 SNHLY, CDR2 FYNNEI. This CDR3 is built from 15 residues. After removal of 3 bases from V and 4 bases from J, the junction contained 6 bases not matched to a gene.

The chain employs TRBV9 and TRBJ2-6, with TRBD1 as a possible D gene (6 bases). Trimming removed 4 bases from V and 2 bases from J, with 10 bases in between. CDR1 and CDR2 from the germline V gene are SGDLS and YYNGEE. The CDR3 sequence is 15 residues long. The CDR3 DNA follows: TGTGCCAGCAGCCCACAGGGAACTGGGGCCAACGTCCTGACTTTC. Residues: CASSPQGTGANVLTF. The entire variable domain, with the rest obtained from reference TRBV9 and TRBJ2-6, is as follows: DSGVTQTPKHLITATGQRVTLRCSPRSGDLSVYWYQQSLDQGLQFLIQYYNGEERAKGNILERFSAQQFPDLHSELNLSSLELGDSALYFCASSPQGTGANVLTFGAGSRLTVL.

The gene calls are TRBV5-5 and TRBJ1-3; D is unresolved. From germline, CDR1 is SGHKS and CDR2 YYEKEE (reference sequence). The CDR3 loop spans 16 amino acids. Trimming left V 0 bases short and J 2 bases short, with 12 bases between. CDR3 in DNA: TGTGCCAGCAGCTTGGCCGCAGTGAGTCCTGGAAACACCATATATTTT. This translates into CASSLAAVSPGNTIYF.

CDR3 DNA: TGTGCCAGCAGTTTAGGGACAGGGGGTCAGCAGTACTTC. Translation gives CASSLGTGGQQYF. J is TRBJ2-7 and V is TRBV27, with 11 bases aligning to TRBD1. The CDR3 totals 13 residues. J gave up 8 bases and V 2 bases, and 2 bases lay outside the gene matches. CDR1 is MNHEY and CDR2 is SMNVEV in the germline V gene (reference sequence).

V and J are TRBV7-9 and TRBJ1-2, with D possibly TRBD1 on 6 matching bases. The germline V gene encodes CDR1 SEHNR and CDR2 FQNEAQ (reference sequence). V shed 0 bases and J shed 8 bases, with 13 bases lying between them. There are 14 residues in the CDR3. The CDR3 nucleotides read TGTGCCAGCAGCTTAGCGGGGGAGACAGGCGGCTACACCTTC. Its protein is CASSLAGETGGYTF.

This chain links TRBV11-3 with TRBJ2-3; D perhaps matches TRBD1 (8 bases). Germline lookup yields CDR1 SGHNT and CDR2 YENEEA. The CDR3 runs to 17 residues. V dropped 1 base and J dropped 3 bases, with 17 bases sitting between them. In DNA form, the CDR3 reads TGTGCCAGCAGCTTAGGTCGCTACAGGGGGGGAACAGATACGCAGTATTTT. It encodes CASSLGRYRGGTDTQYF.

This CDR3 reads CSVDSTGSSGNTIYF. In nucleotides, the CDR3 is TGCAGCGTAGACAGCACAGGGAGCTCTGGAAACACCATATATTTT. The chain combines TRBV29-1 with TRBJ1-3; D is possibly TRBD1 (6 bases). CDR1 and CDR2 (germline): SQVTM, ANQGSEA. V lost 6 bases to trimming and J lost 0 bases, with 15 bases between them. The CDR3 is 15 amino acids.

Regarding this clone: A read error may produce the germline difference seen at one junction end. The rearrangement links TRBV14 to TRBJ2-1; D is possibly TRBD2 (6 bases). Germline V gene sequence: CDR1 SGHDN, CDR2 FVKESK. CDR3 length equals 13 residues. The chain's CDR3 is CASSQGAGWGKVF. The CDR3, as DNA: TGTGCCAGCAGCCAAGGGGCGGGGTGGGGAAAGGTCTTC.

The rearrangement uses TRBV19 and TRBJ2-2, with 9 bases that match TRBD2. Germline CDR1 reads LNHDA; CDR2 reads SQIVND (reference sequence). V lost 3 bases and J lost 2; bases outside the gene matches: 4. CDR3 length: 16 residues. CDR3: CASSMPSGDNTGELFF. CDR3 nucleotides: TGTGCCAGTAGTATGCCTAGCGGGGACAACACCGGGGAGCTGTTTTTT.

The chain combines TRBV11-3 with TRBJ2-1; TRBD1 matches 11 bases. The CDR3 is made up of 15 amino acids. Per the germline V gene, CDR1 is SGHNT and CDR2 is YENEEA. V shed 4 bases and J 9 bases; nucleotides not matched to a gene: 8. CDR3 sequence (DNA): TGTGCCAGCAGCTCCGGACAGGGGGCCGGGGCTGAGCAGTTCTTC. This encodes CASSSGQGAGAEQFF. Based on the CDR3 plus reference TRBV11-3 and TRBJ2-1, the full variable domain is EAGVVQSPRYKIIEKKQPVAFWCNPISGHNTLYWYLQNLGQGPELLIRYENEEAVDDSQLPKDRFSAERLKGVDSTLKIQPAELGDSAVYLCASSSGQGAGAEQFFGPGTRLTVL.

Here the CDR3 reads CASGRSRDQGSPLHF. CDR3 coding DNA: TGTGCCAGCGGCCGATCCCGGGACCAAGGTTCACCCCTCCACTTT. The genes are TRBV6-1 and TRBJ1-6; D is perhaps TRBD1 (5 bases). In germline, CDR1 is MNHNS, CDR2 SASEGT. This CDR3 spans 15 amino acids. The ends were cut back, 8 bases at V and 9 bases at J, with 20 bases in the middle.

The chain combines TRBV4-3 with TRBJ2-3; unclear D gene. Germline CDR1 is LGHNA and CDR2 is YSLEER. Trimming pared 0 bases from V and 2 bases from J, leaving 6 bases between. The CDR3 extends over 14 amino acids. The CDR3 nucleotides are TGCGCCAGCAGCCAAGATAGAGCCACAGATACGCAGTATTTT. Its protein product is CASSQDRATDTQYF.

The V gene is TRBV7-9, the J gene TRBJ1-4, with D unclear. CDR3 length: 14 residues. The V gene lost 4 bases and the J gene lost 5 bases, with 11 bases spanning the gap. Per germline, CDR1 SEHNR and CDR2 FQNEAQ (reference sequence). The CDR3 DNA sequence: TGTGCCAGCAGCTCTCTCCGCCTAAATGAAAAACTGTTTTTT. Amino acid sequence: CASSSLRLNEKLFF.

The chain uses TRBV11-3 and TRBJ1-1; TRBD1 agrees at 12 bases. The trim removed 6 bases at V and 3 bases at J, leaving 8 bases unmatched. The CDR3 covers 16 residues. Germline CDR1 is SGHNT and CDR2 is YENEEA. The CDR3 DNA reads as TGTGCCAGCAGTTCTGGAGGGACAGGGGGCTACACTGAAGCTTTCTTT. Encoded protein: CASSSGGTGGYTEAFF.

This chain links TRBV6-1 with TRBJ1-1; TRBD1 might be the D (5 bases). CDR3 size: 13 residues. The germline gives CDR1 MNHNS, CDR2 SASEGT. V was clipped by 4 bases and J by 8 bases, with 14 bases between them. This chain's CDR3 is CASSAQGLGEAFF. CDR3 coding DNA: TGTGCCAGCAGTGCGCAGGGATTAGGGGAAGCTTTCTTT.

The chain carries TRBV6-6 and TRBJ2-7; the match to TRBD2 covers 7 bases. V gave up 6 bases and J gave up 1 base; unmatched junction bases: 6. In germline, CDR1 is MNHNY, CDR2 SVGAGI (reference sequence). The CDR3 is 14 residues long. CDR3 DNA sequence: TGTGCCAGCAGGCCCCCAGCGGGGTCCTACGAGCAGTACTTC. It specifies CASRPPAGSYEQYF.

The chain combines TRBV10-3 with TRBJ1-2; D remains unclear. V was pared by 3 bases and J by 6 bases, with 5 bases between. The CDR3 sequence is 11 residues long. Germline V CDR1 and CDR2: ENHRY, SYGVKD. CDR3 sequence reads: CAISDRDGYTF. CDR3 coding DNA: TGTGCCATCAGTGACCGGGATGGCTACACCTTC.

Here the CDR3 DNA reads TGTGCCAGCTCACTCGTCGTACAAGATACCTCGTCCTGGGGCACTGAAGCTTTCTTT. Encoded protein: CASSLVVQDTSSWGTEAFF. The rearrangement joins TRBV18 to TRBJ1-1; D not certain. CDR1 is KGHSH and CDR2 is LQKENI in the germline V gene. Trimming left V 4 bases short and J 4 bases short, with 28 bases between. This CDR3 contains 19 residues.

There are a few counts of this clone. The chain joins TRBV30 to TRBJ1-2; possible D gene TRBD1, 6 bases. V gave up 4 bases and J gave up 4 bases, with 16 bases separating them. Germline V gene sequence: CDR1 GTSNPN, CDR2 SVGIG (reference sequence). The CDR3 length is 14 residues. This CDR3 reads CAWKRRGGPYGYTF. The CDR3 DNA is TGTGCCTGGAAACGGAGAGGGGGGCCCTATGGCTACACCTTC.

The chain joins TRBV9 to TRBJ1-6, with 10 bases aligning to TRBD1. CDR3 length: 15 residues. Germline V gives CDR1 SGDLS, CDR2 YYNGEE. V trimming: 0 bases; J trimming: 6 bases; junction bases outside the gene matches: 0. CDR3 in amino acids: CASSVGQGANSPLHF. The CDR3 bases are TGTGCCAGCAGCGTAGGACAGGGGGCTAATTCACCCCTCCACTTT. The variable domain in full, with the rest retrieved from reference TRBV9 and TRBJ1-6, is DSGVTQTPKHLITATGQRVTLRCSPRSGDLSVYWYQQSLDQGLQFLIQYYNGEERAKGNILERFSAQQFPDLHSELNLSSLELGDSALYFCASSVGQGANSPLHFGNGTRLTVT.